A selection of T cell receptor beta chains follows, all from one sample in a study of T cell responses to AZD1222 COVID-19 vaccine. This table comes from immunoSEQ multiplex PCR, and its TCRdb copy is limited to in-frame clones, with some not included. The sample lists some 110,000 clones, around 88% occurring once. The source material was peripheral blood, sampled on day 0 of AZD1222 vaccination. The receptors originated from an adult in good health. The CDR3 runs from the conserved cysteine through the conserved F or W. The D gene is left open where the match is weak. A clone size is listed for some rows: how often the clone was seen (once, few, many), or a class if it is expanded.

j_call: TRBJ1-6; clone_size: NA; v_call: TRBV20-1; d_call: NA; cdr3_aa: CSAREQSPLHF; cdr3_nt: TGCAGTGCTAGAGAACAATCACCCCTCCACTTT
j_call: TRBJ2-3; clone_size: NA; v_call: TRBV29-1; d_call: NA; cdr3_aa: CSVEDPTAQEWDTQYF; cdr3_nt: TGCAGCGTTGAAGACCCGACAGCCCAGGAGTGGGATACGCAGTATTTT
j_call: TRBJ1-1; clone_size: NA; v_call: TRBV5-1; d_call: NA; cdr3_aa: CASSLAENTEAFF; cdr3_nt: TGCGCCAGCAGCTTGGCAGAGAACACTGAAGCTTTCTTT
j_call: TRBJ1-2; clone_size: once; v_call: TRBV18; d_call: NA; cdr3_aa: CASSPNSPDKGDTF; cdr3_nt: TGTGCCAGCTCCCCCAACAGTCCTGATAAAGGGGACACCTTC
j_call: TRBJ1-2; clone_size: NA; v_call: TRBV5-4; d_call: TRBD1; cdr3_aa: CASSLTGVGNYGYTF; cdr3_nt: TGTGCCAGCAGCTTGACAGGGGTTGGTAACTATGGCTACACCTTC
j_call: TRBJ1-6; clone_size: NA; v_call: TRBV19; d_call: TRBD1; cdr3_aa: CASSRPGQGIGSPLHF; cdr3_nt: TGTGCCAGTAGCCGACCGGGACAGGGTATCGGTTCACCCCTCCACTTT
j_call: TRBJ1-1; clone_size: NA; v_call: TRBV5-1; d_call: TRBD1; cdr3_aa: CASSRTGGRDEAFF; cdr3_nt: TGCGCCAGCAGCAGAACAGGGGGCAGAGATGAAGCTTTCTTT
j_call: TRBJ2-3; clone_size: NA; v_call: TRBV30; d_call: TRBD1; cdr3_aa: CAWSSGQGTDTQYF; cdr3_nt: TGTGCCTGGAGCTCAGGACAGGGAACAGATACGCAGTATTTT
j_call: TRBJ1-3; clone_size: NA; v_call: TRBV12-3/TRBV12-4; d_call: NA; cdr3_aa: CASSYLGNTIYF; cdr3_nt: TGTGCCAGCAGTTACCTGGGGAACACCATATATTTT
j_call: TRBJ2-1; clone_size: NA; v_call: TRBV7-3; d_call: NA; cdr3_aa: CASSLGPYNEQFF; cdr3_nt: TGTGCCAGCAGCTTGGGGCCCTACAATGAGCAGTTCTTC
j_call: TRBJ2-1; clone_size: NA; v_call: TRBV6-5; d_call: NA; cdr3_aa: CASRGRPSRGNEQFF; cdr3_nt: TGTGCCAGCAGGGGACGACCCTCGCGTGGCAATGAGCAGTTCTTC